These 18 T cell receptor beta chains were all obtained from the same sample, sequenced in a study of cytomegalovirus exposure and HLA in healthy donors (dated by TCRdb to the late 2010s). Libraries were constructed by the immunoSEQ multiplex PCR assay. For the multiplex PCR, a mixture combining 60 forward primers for TCR Vbeta segments and 13 reverse primers for TCR Jbeta segments was used. TCRdb retrieved this table from immuneACCESS and kept in-frame rearrangements only. Not all clones are present; in checked studies, unresolved V genes account for under half, and no reason is known for the remainder. This sample gives some 140,000 clones in total; around three quarters of them show up just once. The top ten constitute approximately 0.9% of the sample. Sequenced input: PBMCs. These receptors came from a man aged 18 to 30 in good health and CMV-seronegative.

The rearrangement joins TRBV7-9 to TRBJ2-7, with a possible D match to TRBD2 (5 bases). Germline loops: CDR1 SEHNR, CDR2 FQNEAQ (reference sequence). V gave up 5 bases and J gave up 5 bases, with 13 bases separating them. CDR3 size: 13 residues. The CDR3 sequence: CASSGGSSHEQYF. The CDR3 region has the DNA TGTGCCAGCAGCGGAGGCAGTTCCCACGAGCAGTACTTC.

This chain joins TRBV9 and TRBJ2-1; 8 bases align to TRBD2. The CDR3 length is 15 residues. V lost 0 bases, J lost 5 bases, and 4 bases stayed unmatched. Germline V gene sequence: CDR1 SGDLS, CDR2 YYNGEE. The CDR3 region has the DNA TGTGCCAGCAGCGTAGTACGGGGGGGTCACAATGAGCAGTTCTTC. Translation: CASSVVRGGHNEQFF.

This chain links TRBV15 with TRBJ2-7; 7 bases match TRBD1. Per germline, CDR1 LNHNV and CDR2 YYDKDF (reference sequence). This CDR3 comprises 16 residues. Trimming removed 5 bases from V and 4 bases from J; junction bases left unmatched: 14. The CDR3 coding sequence is TGTGCCACCAGCCAACACCGGGACAGACACCTTTACGAGCAGTACTTC. It codes for CATSQHRDRHLYEQYF. Based on the CDR3 plus reference TRBV15 and TRBJ2-7, the full variable domain is DAMVIQNPRYQVTQFGKPVTLSCSQTLNHNVMYWYQQKSSQAPKLLFHYYDKDFNNEADTPDNFQSRRPNTSFCFLDIRSPGLGDTAMYLCATSQHRDRHLYEQYFGPGTRLTVT.

This clone has more than one count but fewer than ten. The chain uses TRBV6-1 and TRBJ2-7, with 7 bases aligning to TRBD1. CDR3 length: 14 residues. The germline gives CDR1 MNHNS, CDR2 SASEGT. The trim removed 1 base at V and 2 bases at J, leaving 2 bases unmatched. CDR3 bases: TGTGCCAGCAGTGAAGGGGGGACAGCCTACGAGCAGTACTTC. Translation: CASSEGGTAYEQYF.

This chain joins TRBV29-1 and TRBJ2-5, with 10 nucleotides matching TRBD1. The CDR3 covers 14 residues. V trimming: 6 bases; J trimming: 4 bases; junction bases outside the gene matches: 8. Germline CDR1 and CDR2: SQVTM and ANQGSEA. The CDR3 nucleotides are TGCAGCGTCTCCGGGACAGGGGAGCGAGAGACCCAGTACTTC. Protein sequence: CSVSGTGERETQYF.

This clone was counted once. This chain connects TRBV7-9 to TRBJ1-3; D is uncertain. CDR1 is SEHNR, CDR2 FQNEAQ, per germline (reference sequence). Trimming stripped 5 bases from V and 0 bases from J, with 11 bases between. CDR3 length: 15 amino acids. CDR3 sequence (DNA): TGTGCCAGCAGCCCCCGGGAGGGCTCTGGAAACACCATATATTTT. Protein: CASSPREGSGNTIYF.

With regard to this clone: The junction differs from germline at one of its ends, possibly a read error. The J gene is TRBJ2-2, the V gene TRBV7-9; D is possibly TRBD2 (5 bases). There are 15 residues in the CDR3. Germline CDR1 SEHNR, CDR2 FQNEAQ (reference sequence). CDR3 bases: TGTTCCAGCAGCTTTCGGGGATTAAACACCGGGGAGCTGTTTTTT. It specifies CSSSFRGLNTGELFF. Filled out from reference TRBV7-9 and TRBJ2-2, the complete variable domain reads DTGVSQNPRHKITKRGQNVTFRCDPISEHNRLYWYRQTLGQGPEFLTYFQNEAQLEKSRLLSDRFSAERPKGSFSTLEIQRTEQGDSAMYLCSSSFRGLNTGELFFGEGSRLTVL.

The CDR3 loop reads CASSPISGRNEKLFF. The CDR3 DNA sequence: TGTGCCAGTAGTCCGATTAGCGGGCGCAATGAAAAACTGTTTTTT. V and J are TRBV19 and TRBJ1-4; D is unclear. CDR3 length: 15 residues. Trimming shortened V by 5 bases and J by 5 bases, and 15 bases separated the two germline ends. In germline, CDR1 is LNHDA, CDR2 SQIVND (reference sequence).

The chain links TRBV7-2 to TRBJ1-6, with D perhaps TRBD1 (6 bases). Germline CDR1 is SGHTA and CDR2 is FQGNSA. V was clipped by 5 bases and J by 6 bases, with 11 bases between them. This CDR3 contains 14 residues. CDR3 residues: CASSPTGINSPLHF. The CDR3 nucleotides are TGTGCCAGCAGCCCCACAGGGATTAATTCACCCCTCCACTTT.

The V gene is TRBV19, the J gene TRBJ1-5; 7 bases fit TRBD1. The CDR3 has 14 amino acids. After removal of 6 bases from V and 4 bases from J, the junction contained 6 bases not matched to a gene. Germline-derived CDR1 and CDR2 are LNHDA and SQIVND (reference sequence). The CDR3 DNA sequence: TGTGCCAGTAGCAGACAGGGAGGTAATCAGCCCCAGCATTTT. Translation: CASSRQGGNQPQHF. Combining the CDR3 with reference TRBV19 and TRBJ1-5 gives the whole variable domain DGGITQSPKYLFRKEGQNVTLSCEQNLNHDAMYWYRQDPGQGLRLIYYSQIVNDFQKGDIAEGYSVSREKKESFPLTVTSAQKNPTAFYLCASSRQGGNQPQHFGDGTRLSIL.

The rearrangement uses TRBV9 and TRBJ2-1; tentative D call: TRBD2 (6 bases). The length of the CDR3 is 16 residues. V shed 0 bases and J shed 0 bases, with 10 bases lying between them. Germline CDR1 SGDLS, CDR2 YYNGEE. The CDR3: CASSVARGGSYNEQFF. CDR3 nucleotides: TGTGCCAGCAGCGTAGCGCGGGGAGGCTCCTACAATGAGCAGTTCTTC.

Concerning this clone itself: Other DNA sequences in this sample translate to the same CDR3. The chain employs TRBV5-1 and TRBJ2-1, with 9 nucleotides matching TRBD1. Trimming at V came to 0 bases and at J to 2 bases, leaving 0 bases not matched to a gene. Germline V gene data show CDR1 as SGHRS and CDR2 as YFSETQ. The CDR3 covers 15 residues. For the CDR3, the DNA is TGCGCCAGCAGCTTGGGACAGGGGGCCTACAATGAGCAGTTCTTC. It specifies CASSLGQGAYNEQFF.

This clone was counted between two and nine times. The V gene is TRBV6-5, the J gene TRBJ1-6, with D tentatively TRBD1 (5 bases). There are 14 residues in the CDR3. Trimming took off 6 bases at V and 5 bases at J, with 11 bases between the two ends. Per the germline V gene, CDR1 is MNHEY and CDR2 is SVGAGI. The CDR3 DNA sequence: TGTGCCAGCAGCCGACAGTCTAATAATTCACCCCTCCACTTT. Encoded protein: CASSRQSNNSPLHF.

The chain employs TRBV28 and TRBJ2-2; TRBD1 is a possible D gene (6 bases). The germline gives CDR1 MDHEN, CDR2 SYDVKM. Trimming took off 7 bases at V and 0 bases at J, with 12 bases between the two ends. This CDR3 comprises 15 residues. CDR3 nucleotide sequence: TGTGCCAGCACCTTCGACAGGCCGAACACCGGGGAGCTGTTTTTT. Encoded protein: CASTFDRPNTGELFF.

In its sample, this clone was seen once. The chain carries TRBV7-9 and TRBJ1-5; possibly TRBD1 for D (5 bases). Germline V gives CDR1 SEHNR, CDR2 FQNEAQ (reference sequence). The length of the CDR3 is 16 residues. The V gene lost 1 base and the J gene lost 2 bases, with 12 bases spanning the gap. The CDR3 loop is CASSLETAWGNQPQHF. The CDR3 coding sequence is TGTGCCAGCAGCTTAGAGACAGCTTGGGGCAATCAGCCCCAGCATTTT.

The V gene is TRBV9, the J gene TRBJ2-3; no reliable D call. CDR3 length: 14 amino acids. V lost 2 bases and J lost 3, with 10 bases in between. Germline assignment: CDR1 SGDLS and CDR2 YYNGEE. The CDR3 loop reads CASSVRERTDTQYF. CDR3 nucleotide sequence: TGTGCCAGCAGCGTTAGAGAACGAACAGATACGCAGTATTTT.

The genes are TRBV7-2 and TRBJ1-2; D gene uncertain. V dropped 1 base and J dropped 4 bases, with 13 bases sitting between them. Germline-derived CDR1 and CDR2 are SGHTA and FQGNSA. The CDR3 runs 15 residues. The CDR3 nucleotides read TGTGCCAGCAGCTTAGTGGAGCTGGGGAGCTATGGCTACACCTTC. Its translation: CASSLVELGSYGYTF.

The chain couples TRBV11-2 to TRBJ2-2; 8 nucleotides line up with TRBD2. From germline, CDR1 is SGHAT and CDR2 FQNNGV. V shed 5 bases and J 5 bases; nucleotides not matched to a gene: 10. The CDR3 consists of 16 residues. The DNA for the CDR3 is TGTGCCAGCAGCCGGGGGGGGATCCGGCGGACCGGGGAGCTGTTTTTT. This gives the protein CASSRGGIRRTGELFF.